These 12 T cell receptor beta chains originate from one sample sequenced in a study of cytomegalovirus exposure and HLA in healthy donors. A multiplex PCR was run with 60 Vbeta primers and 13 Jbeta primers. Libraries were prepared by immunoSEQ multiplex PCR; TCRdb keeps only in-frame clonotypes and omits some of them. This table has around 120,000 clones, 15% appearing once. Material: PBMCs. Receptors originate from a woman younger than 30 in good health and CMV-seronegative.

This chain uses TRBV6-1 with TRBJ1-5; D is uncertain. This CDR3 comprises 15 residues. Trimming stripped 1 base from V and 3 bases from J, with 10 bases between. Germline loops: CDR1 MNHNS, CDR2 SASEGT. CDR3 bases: TGTGCCAGCAGTGAAGAGGCGGGGTCCAATCAGCCCCAGCATTTT. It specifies CASSEEAGSNQPQHF.

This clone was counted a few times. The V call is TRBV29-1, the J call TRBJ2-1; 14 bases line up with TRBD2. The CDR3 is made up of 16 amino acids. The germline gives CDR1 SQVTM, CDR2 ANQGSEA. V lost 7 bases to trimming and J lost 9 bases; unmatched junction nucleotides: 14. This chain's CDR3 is CSGTSRLAGGKGEQFF. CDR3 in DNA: TGCAGCGGCACCAGTAGACTAGCGGGGGGGAAGGGTGAGCAGTTCTTC.

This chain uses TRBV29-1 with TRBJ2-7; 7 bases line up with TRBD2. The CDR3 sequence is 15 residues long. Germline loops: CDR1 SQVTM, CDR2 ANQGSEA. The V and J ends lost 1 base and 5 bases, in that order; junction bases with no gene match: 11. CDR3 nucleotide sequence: TGCAGCGTTGAAGTCGGGGGGTCCGGCGTAAACGAGCAGTACTTC. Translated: CSVEVGGSGVNEQYF.

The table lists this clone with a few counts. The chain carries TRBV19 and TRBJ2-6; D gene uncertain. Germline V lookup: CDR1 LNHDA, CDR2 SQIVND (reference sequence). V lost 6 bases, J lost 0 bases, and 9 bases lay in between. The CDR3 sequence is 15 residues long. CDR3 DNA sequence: TGTGCCAGTAGCAACAGAGTCTCTGGGGCCAACGTCCTGACTTTC. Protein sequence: CASSNRVSGANVLTF. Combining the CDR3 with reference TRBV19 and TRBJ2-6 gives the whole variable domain DGGITQSPKYLFRKEGQNVTLSCEQNLNHDAMYWYRQDPGQGLRLIYYSQIVNDFQKGDIAEGYSVSREKKESFPLTVTSAQKNPTAFYLCASSNRVSGANVLTFGAGSRLTVL.

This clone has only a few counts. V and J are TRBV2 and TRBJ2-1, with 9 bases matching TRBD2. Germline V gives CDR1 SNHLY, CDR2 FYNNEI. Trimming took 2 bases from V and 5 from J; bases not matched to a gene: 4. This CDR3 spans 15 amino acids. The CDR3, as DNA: TGTGCCAGCAGTGAATCTCTAGCGGGGAACAATGAGCAGTTCTTC. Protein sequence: CASSESLAGNNEQFF.

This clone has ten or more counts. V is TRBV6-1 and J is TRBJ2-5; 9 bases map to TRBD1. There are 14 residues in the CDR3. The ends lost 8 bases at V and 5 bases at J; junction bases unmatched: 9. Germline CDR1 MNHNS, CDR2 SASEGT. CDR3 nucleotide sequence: TGTGCCAGCCTTCAACAGGGGGCGAGGGAGACCCAGTACTTC. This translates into CASLQQGARETQYF.

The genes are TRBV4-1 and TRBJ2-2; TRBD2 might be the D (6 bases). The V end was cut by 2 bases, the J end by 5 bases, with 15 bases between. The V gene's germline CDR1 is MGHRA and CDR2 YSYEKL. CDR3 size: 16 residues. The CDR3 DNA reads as TGCGCCAGCAGCCAATTACGGGATGGGAGGACCGGGGAGCTGTTTTTT. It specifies CASSQLRDGRTGELFF.

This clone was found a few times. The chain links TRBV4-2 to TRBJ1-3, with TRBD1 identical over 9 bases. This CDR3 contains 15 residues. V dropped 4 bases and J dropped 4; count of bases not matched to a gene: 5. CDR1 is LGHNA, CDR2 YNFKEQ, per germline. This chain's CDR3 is CASSRGDREGNTIYF. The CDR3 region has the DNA TGTGCCAGCAGCCGCGGGGACAGGGAAGGAAACACCATATATTTT.

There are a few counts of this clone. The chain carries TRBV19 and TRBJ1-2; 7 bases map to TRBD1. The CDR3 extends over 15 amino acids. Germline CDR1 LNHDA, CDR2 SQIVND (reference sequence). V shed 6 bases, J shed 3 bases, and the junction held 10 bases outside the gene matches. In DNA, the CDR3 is TGTGCCAGTAGGCCGGGACAGCGAATGTACTATGGCTACACCTTC. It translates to CASRPGQRMYYGYTF.

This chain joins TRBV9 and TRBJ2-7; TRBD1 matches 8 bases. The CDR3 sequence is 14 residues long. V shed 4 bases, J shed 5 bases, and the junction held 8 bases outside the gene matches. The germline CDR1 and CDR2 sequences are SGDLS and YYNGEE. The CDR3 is CASSLRTGSNEQYF. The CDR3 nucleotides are TGTGCCAGCAGCTTGCGGACAGGGAGCAACGAGCAGTACTTC.

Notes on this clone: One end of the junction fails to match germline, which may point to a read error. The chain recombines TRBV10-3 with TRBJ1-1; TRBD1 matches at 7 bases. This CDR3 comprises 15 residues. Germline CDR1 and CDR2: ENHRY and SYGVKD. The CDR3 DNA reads TGTGCCATCAGTGATCCGACAGGGATGGTCACTGGAGCTTTCTTT. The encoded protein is CAISDPTGMVTGAFF.

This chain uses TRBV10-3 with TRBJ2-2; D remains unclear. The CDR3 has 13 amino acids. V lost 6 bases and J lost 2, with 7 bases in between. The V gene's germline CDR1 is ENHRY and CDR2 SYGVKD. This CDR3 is CAISTVNTGELFF. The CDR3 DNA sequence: TGTGCCATCAGCACAGTCAACACCGGGGAGCTGTTTTTT.